A single sample gave rise to the 25 T cell receptor beta chains below, sequenced in a study of glioma-infiltrating T cells after dendritic cell vaccination. Stated time point: after dendritic cell vaccination, including at tumor progression/relapse. The data were produced by immunoSEQ multiplex PCR, yet TCRdb's version contains in-frame clones alone and is incomplete. The table has 60,000 or so clones, around nine tenths seen once. Sequences were derived from blood, sampled after dendritic cell vaccination. These receptors all stem from a human donor with glioblastoma.

The chain links TRBV6-1 to TRBJ1-2; TRBD1 agrees at 9 bases. V trimming: 6 bases; J trimming: 6 bases; junction bases outside the gene matches: 8. The CDR3 has 14 amino acids. CDR1 is MNHNS and CDR2 is SASEGT in the germline V gene. CDR3 protein: CASSPWTGDNGYTF. The CDR3 region has the DNA TGTGCCAGCAGCCCTTGGACAGGGGACAATGGCTACACCTTC.

The gene calls are TRBV11-3 and TRBJ2-7; 9 bases are a match to TRBD2. V lost 4 bases to trimming and J lost 2 bases; unmatched junction nucleotides: 3. CDR1 SGHNT and CDR2 YENEEA come from the germline V gene. The CDR3 length is 14 residues. CDR3 nucleotide sequence: TGTGCCAGCAGCTCTAGCGGGACCGCCTACGAGCAGTACTTC. Translation: CASSSSGTAYEQYF.

The chain has TRBV27 and TRBJ1-1; D remains unclear. Germline V gene sequence: CDR1 MNHEY, CDR2 SMNVEV (reference sequence). This CDR3 region has 14 residues. Trimming removed 6 bases at V and 0 bases at J, with 11 bases between. The CDR3 protein is CASSPGSLNTEAFF. CDR3 DNA sequence: TGTGCCAGCAGCCCGGGATCTTTGAACACTGAAGCTTTCTTT.

This chain connects TRBV9 to TRBJ2-2, with D possibly being TRBD2 (5 bases). The CDR3 loop spans 16 amino acids. Germline V lookup: CDR1 SGDLS, CDR2 YYNGEE. V was shortened by 0 bases and J by 3 bases, with 12 bases between the two germline ends. CDR3 nucleotide sequence: TGTGCCAGCAGCGTAGCTCCGGGGTCGGACACCGGGGAGCTGTTTTTT. As protein: CASSVAPGSDTGELFF. The complete variable domain, with remaining parts taken from reference TRBV9 and TRBJ2-2, reads DSGVTQTPKHLITATGQRVTLRCSPRSGDLSVYWYQQSLDQGLQFLIQYYNGEERAKGNILERFSAQQFPDLHSELNLSSLELGDSALYFCASSVAPGSDTGELFFGEGSRLTVL.

The gene calls are TRBV2 and TRBJ2-7, with 9 bases aligning to TRBD1. Looked up from germline, CDR1 is SNHLY and CDR2 is FYNNEI. The CDR3 extends over 14 amino acids. The J segment lost 5 bases and the V segment lost 6 bases, leaving 8 bases of the junction unmatched. CDR3 residues: CASRWTGDIHEQYF. The CDR3, as DNA: TGTGCCAGCAGATGGACAGGGGACATCCACGAGCAGTACTTC.

This sequence joins TRBV13 and TRBJ2-7; D unresolved. Germline V lookup: CDR1 PRHDT, CDR2 FYEKMQ (reference sequence). V was shortened by 2 bases and J by 2 bases, with 10 bases between the two germline ends. The CDR3 is 14 amino acids. CDR3 sequence: CASSLKWPAYEQYF. The DNA for the CDR3 is TGTGCCAGCAGCTTAAAGTGGCCCGCCTACGAGCAGTACTTC.

The chain links TRBV10-3 to TRBJ1-5; D is possibly TRBD1 (5 bases). Trimming cost V 4 bases and J 10 bases, with 14 bases left between them. Germline V gene data show CDR1 as ENHRY and CDR2 as SYGVKD. This CDR3 contains 13 residues. CDR3 sequence reads: CAISGDSREPQHF. The CDR3, as DNA: TGTGCCATCAGTGGGGACTCCCGGGAACCCCAGCATTTT.

The V and J genes are TRBV10-3 and TRBJ2-1; D perhaps matches TRBD1 (6 bases). With 6 bases removed from V and 7 bases from J, the gap between germline ends came to 13 bases. The CDR3 sequence is 13 residues long. Germline V gene sequence: CDR1 ENHRY, CDR2 SYGVKD. The CDR3 region has the DNA TGTGCCATCAGAGCCTTGGGGGCAAATGAGCAGTTCTTC. As protein: CAIRALGANEQFF.

The V gene is TRBV30, the J gene TRBJ1-5, with D uncertain. Germline V gives CDR1 GTSNPN, CDR2 SVGIG (reference sequence). Trimming stripped 0 bases from V and 3 bases from J, with 12 bases between. The CDR3 covers 15 residues. The DNA of the CDR3 is TGTGCCTGGAGTGTAGGTCCGGGATCCAATCAGCCCCAGCATTTT. It encodes CAWSVGPGSNQPQHF.

V usage is TRBV4-2 and J usage is TRBJ1-2, with D unclear. Between the trimmed V and J ends, which lost 3 bases and 3 bases, there was a span of 11 bases. Germline-derived CDR1 and CDR2 are LGHNA and YNFKEQ. The CDR3 runs 14 residues. The CDR3 protein is CASSQEGRDYGYTF. CDR3 nucleotides: TGTGCCAGCAGCCAGGAGGGCCGTGACTATGGCTACACCTTC.

The chain combines TRBV5-1 with TRBJ1-2, with D uncertain. V lost 1 base to trimming and J lost 2 bases, with 9 bases between them. Germline CDR1 SGHRS, CDR2 YFSETQ. CDR3 length: 14 amino acids. CDR3 loop: CASSLSAENYGYTF. The CDR3 DNA sequence: TGCGCCAGCAGCTTGTCTGCGGAGAACTATGGCTACACCTTC.

The chain employs TRBV6-1 and TRBJ1-1; 9 nucleotides align to TRBD1. The V segment lost 3 bases and the J segment 5 bases; nucleotides outside the gene matches: 4. CDR1 and CDR2 (germline): MNHNS, SASEGT. The CDR3 consists of 14 residues. CDR3 residues: CASSENRGPTEAFF. DNA of the CDR3: TGTGCCAGCAGTGAGAACAGGGGGCCGACTGAAGCTTTCTTT.

This clone has only one observation. V is TRBV6-5 and J is TRBJ1-2; possible D gene TRBD1, 5 bases. Trimming took 5 bases from V and 4 from J, leaving 14 bases between them. The CDR3 extends over 14 amino acids. Germline values: CDR1 MNHEY, CDR2 SVGAGI. This CDR3 is CASSRSDSLYGYTF. CDR3 bases: TGTGCCAGCAGTCGCTCCGACAGCCTCTATGGCTACACCTTC.

The chain joins TRBV7-6 to TRBJ2-5; TRBD2 is a possible D gene (5 bases). Trimming removed 5 bases at V and 5 bases at J, with 12 bases between. Germline loops: CDR1 SGHVS, CDR2 FNYEAQ. There are 13 residues in the CDR3. The CDR3 protein is CASSRAQRETQYF. CDR3 in DNA: TGTGCCAGCAGCCGGGCCCAGCGGGAGACCCAGTACTTC.

The chain couples TRBV19 to TRBJ1-1; 12 positions match TRBD1. Unmatched junction bases numbered 30, after V lost 7 bases and J lost 0 bases. CDR3 size: 24 residues. Germline V gene data show CDR1 as LNHDA and CDR2 as SQIVND (reference sequence). The CDR3 spells CASNLGQGAKGLMPSGVMNTEAFF. CDR3 DNA sequence: TGTGCCAGTAATCTGGGACAGGGGGCGAAAGGTCTTATGCCCTCAGGTGTTATGAACACTGAAGCTTTCTTT.

A single count supports this clone. This chain uses TRBV25-1 with TRBJ2-2; no clear D. CDR1 MGHDK and CDR2 SYGVNS come from the germline V gene. This CDR3 region has 14 residues. V gave up 5 bases and J gave up 4 bases, with 11 bases separating them. The CDR3 nucleotides read TGTGCCAGCAGTAATGGCCCTTTCACCGGGGAGCTGTTTTTT. Protein: CASSNGPFTGELFF.

The gene calls are TRBV5-1 and TRBJ2-1, with 9 bases aligning to TRBD2. CDR1 is SGHRS and CDR2 is YFSETQ in the germline V gene. The CDR3 loop spans 18 amino acids. V shed 1 base, J shed 0 bases, and the junction held 8 bases outside the gene matches. CDR3 region: CASSLRSGGPSSYNEQFF. In nucleotides, the CDR3 is TGCGCCAGCAGCTTGCGTAGCGGGGGACCGAGCTCCTACAATGAGCAGTTCTTC. Full variable domain (remainder filled in from reference TRBV5-1 and TRBJ2-1): KAGVTQTPRYLIKTRGQQVTLSCSPISGHRSVSWYQQTPGQGLQFLFEYFSETQRNKGNFPGRFSGRQFSNSRSEMNVSTLELGDSALYLCASSLRSGGPSSYNEQFFGPGTRLTVL.

This chain uses TRBV11-2 with TRBJ2-5; no clear D gene. The CDR3 spans 14 residues. Germline assignment: CDR1 SGHAT and CDR2 FQNNGV. V was shortened by 3 bases and J by 4 bases, with 12 bases between the two germline ends. The CDR3 DNA is TGTGCCAGCAGCTTGCGTCGCTCGGGAGAGACCCAGTACTTC. Protein: CASSLRRSGETQYF.

The chain uses TRBV30 and TRBJ2-3; TRBD2 matches at 9 bases. The CDR3 has 14 amino acids. J lost 3 bases, V lost 7 bases, and 8 bases had no gene match. CDR1 and CDR2 (germline): GTSNPN, SVGIG (reference sequence). This CDR3 is CAFSGGLATDTQYF. The CDR3 DNA follows: TGTGCCTTCTCAGGGGGACTAGCTACAGATACGCAGTATTTT.

V and J are TRBV11-3 and TRBJ2-7; 9 bases align to TRBD1. V gave up 4 bases and J gave up 5 bases; unmatched junction bases: 9. The CDR3 totals 15 residues. Per the germline V gene, CDR1 is SGHNT and CDR2 is YENEEA. The CDR3 is CASSSGQGFIHEQYF. The CDR3 DNA reads TGTGCCAGCAGCTCAGGACAGGGGTTTATCCACGAGCAGTACTTC.

This clone appeared a few times. The gene calls are TRBV2 and TRBJ2-2; D might be TRBD1 (5 bases). The CDR3 is 13 residues long. CDR1 and CDR2 (germline): SNHLY, FYNNEI. Deletions cut 1 base from V and 5 bases from J, with 5 bases between. As DNA, the CDR3 is TGTGCCAGCAGTGAAGGACAGACCGGGGAGCTGTTTTTT. Protein: CASSEGQTGELFF.

V and J are TRBV11-1 and TRBJ2-3; TRBD2 is a possible D gene (7 bases). This CDR3 is built from 14 residues. Per germline, CDR1 SGHAT and CDR2 FQDESV (reference sequence). V lost 3 bases and J lost 5, with 12 bases in between. CDR3 nucleotide sequence: TGTGCCAGCAGCTTTTGGGGAGGGGGAGATACGCAGTATTTT. Amino acids: CASSFWGGGDTQYF. Using reference TRBV11-1 and TRBJ2-3 for the parts outside the CDR3, the full variable domain is EAEVAQSPRYKITEKSQAVAFWCDPISGHATLYWYRQILGQGPELLVQFQDESVVDDSQLPKDRFSAERLKGVDSTLKIQPAELGDSAMYLCASSFWGGGDTQYFGPGTRLTVL.

Remarks on this clone: Compared with germline, one end of the junction differs, possibly owing to a read error. The J gene is TRBJ2-2, the V gene TRBV5-6; the D is unclear. The CDR3 is 13 residues long. The germline V gene encodes CDR1 SGHDT and CDR2 YYEEEE. The CDR3 DNA follows: TGTGCCGGCAGGTGGAGCCGCACCGGGGAGCTGTTTTTT. Translation gives CAGRWSRTGELFF.

V gene TRBV18 combines with J gene TRBJ2-7, with 8 bases lining up with TRBD2. Unmatched junction bases numbered 7, after V lost 2 bases and J lost 4 bases. CDR1 is KGHSH and CDR2 is LQKENI in the germline V gene. This CDR3 is built from 15 residues. CDR3 in DNA: TGTGCCAGCTCACCAGGGCTAGCGGGCCAATACGAGCAGTACTTC. Protein sequence: CASSPGLAGQYEQYF.

J is TRBJ1-4 and V is TRBV7-9; D not certain. V shed 1 base and J shed 11 bases, with 5 bases lying between them. This CDR3 has 11 amino acids. Germline CDR1 is SEHNR and CDR2 is FQNEAQ (reference sequence). CDR3 region: CASSLDGKLFF. The CDR3 coding sequence is TGTGCCAGCAGCTTAGACGGGAAACTGTTTTTT.